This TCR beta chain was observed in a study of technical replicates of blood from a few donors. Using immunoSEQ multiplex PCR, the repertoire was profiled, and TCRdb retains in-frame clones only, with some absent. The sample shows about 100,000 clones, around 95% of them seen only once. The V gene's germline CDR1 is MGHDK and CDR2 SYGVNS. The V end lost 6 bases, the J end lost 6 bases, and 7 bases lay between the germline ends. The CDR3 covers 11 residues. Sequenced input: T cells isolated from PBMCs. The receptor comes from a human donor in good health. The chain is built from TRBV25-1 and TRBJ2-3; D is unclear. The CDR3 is CASRRWDTQYF. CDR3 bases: TGTGCCAGCAGGCGATGGGATACGCAGTATTTT.